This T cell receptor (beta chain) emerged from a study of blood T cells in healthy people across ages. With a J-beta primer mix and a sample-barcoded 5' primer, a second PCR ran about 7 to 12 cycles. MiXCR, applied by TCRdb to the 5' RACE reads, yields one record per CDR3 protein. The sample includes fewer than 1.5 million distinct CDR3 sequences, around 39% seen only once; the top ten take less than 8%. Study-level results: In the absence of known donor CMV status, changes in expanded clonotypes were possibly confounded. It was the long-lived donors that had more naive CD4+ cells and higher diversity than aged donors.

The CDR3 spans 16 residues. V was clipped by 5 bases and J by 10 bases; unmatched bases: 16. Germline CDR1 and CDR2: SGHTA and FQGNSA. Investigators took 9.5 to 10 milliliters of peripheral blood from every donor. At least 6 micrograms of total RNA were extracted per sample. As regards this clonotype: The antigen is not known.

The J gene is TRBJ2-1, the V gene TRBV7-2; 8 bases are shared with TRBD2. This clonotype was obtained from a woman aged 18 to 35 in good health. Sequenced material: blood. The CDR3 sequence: CASSPTSAGVSREQFF. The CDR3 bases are TGTGCCAGCAGCCCTACTTCAGCGGGAGTATCGAGGGAGCAGTTCTTC.